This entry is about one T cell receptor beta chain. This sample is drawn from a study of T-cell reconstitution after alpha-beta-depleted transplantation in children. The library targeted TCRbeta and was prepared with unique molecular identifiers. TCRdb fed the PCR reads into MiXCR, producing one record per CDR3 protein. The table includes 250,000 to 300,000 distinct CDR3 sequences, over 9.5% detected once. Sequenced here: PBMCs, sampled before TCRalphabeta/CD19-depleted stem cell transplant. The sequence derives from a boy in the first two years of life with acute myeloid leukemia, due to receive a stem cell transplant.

CDR3 DNA: TGTGCCAGCAGCCGGACCCCAGGGGACAAGACCCAGTACTTC. Encoded protein: CASSRTPGDKTQYF. The chain links TRBV7-3 to TRBJ2-5, with a possible D match to TRBD1 (6 bases). Per germline, CDR1 SGHTA and CDR2 FQGTGA. The CDR3 is 14 amino acids. Between the trimmed V and J ends, which lost 5 bases and 6 bases, there was a span of 16 bases.